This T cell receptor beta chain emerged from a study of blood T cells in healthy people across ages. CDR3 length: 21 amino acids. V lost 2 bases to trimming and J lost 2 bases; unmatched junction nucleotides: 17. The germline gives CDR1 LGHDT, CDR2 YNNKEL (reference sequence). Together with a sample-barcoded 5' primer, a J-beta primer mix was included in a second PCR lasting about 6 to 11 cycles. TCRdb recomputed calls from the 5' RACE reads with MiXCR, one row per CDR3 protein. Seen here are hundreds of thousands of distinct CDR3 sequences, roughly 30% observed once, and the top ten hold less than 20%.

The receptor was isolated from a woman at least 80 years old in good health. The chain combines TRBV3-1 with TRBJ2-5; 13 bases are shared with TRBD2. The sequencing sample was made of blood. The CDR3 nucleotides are TGTGCCAGCAGCCAATTGCCCCCAATAACTAGCGGGGGGGCAGGTCAAGAGACCCAGTACTTC. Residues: CASSQLPPITSGGAGQETQYF.